A selection of T cell receptor beta chains follows, all from one sample in a study of CD8 T cells in Susac syndrome. TCRdb itself ran the immunoSEQ multiplex PCR reads through MiXCR, one entry per CDR3 protein. The sample lists 75,000 to 95,000 distinct CDR3 sequences, approximately 96% occurring once. Sequencing was performed on CD8+ T cells from PBMCs. These receptors originate from a human donor with Susac syndrome. Each CDR3 is given with its conserved first and last residue. The D gene is left open where the match is weak. Clone size is stated in some rows and not others, as once, few, many or a class when expanded.

D gene	V gene	clone size	J gene	CDR3 DNA	CDR3 protein
-	TRBV5-1	-	TRBJ2-5	TGCGCCAGCAGCTTGGAACCACAGGAACTCACCGGGGAGACCCAGTACTTC	CASSLEPQELTGETQYF
-	TRBV19	once	TRBJ2-7	TGTGCCAGTAGTATAGGTGGGGGGACCTCCTACGAGCAGTACTTC	CASSIGGGTSYEQYF
-	TRBV18	-	TRBJ1-1	TGTGCCAGCTCACCCTCGGTGATACGGGTCACTGAAGCTTTCTTT	CASSPSVIRVTEAFF
TRBD1	TRBV11-3	-	TRBJ2-5	TGTGCCAGCAGCTCACGACAGGGGGCGGGGAAGACCCAGTACTTC	CASSSRQGAGKTQYF
TRBD1	TRBV20-1	-	TRBJ1-5	TGCAGTGCTAGAGAAGCGGGACAGGGGGGACAGCCCCAGCATTTT	CSAREAGQGGQPQHF
-	TRBV30	-	TRBJ2-4	TGTGCCTGGAGTAAGACCAACTGGAACATTCAGTACTTC	CAWSKTNWNIQYF
-	TRBV5-8	-	TRBJ1-5	TGTGCCAGCAGCTTCCTATTCTCGTCGGGCAATCAGCCCCAGCATTTT	CASSFLFSSGNQPQHF
-	TRBV7-9	-	TRBJ2-7	TGTGCCAGCAGCTCCCTCGGTGTGAGGGGGGAGCAGTACTTC	CASSSLGVRGEQYF
TRBD1	TRBV6-5	-	TRBJ1-1	TGTGCCAGCAGCATGACAGGGTCCACTGAAGCTTTCTTT	CASSMTGSTEAFF
-	TRBV30	-	TRBJ1-2	TGTGCCCGTCGTGGCAGGGGATATGGCTACACCTTC	CARRGRGYGYTF
-	TRBV11-3	-	TRBJ2-6	TGTGCCAGCAGCTTAAGCAGGGAATACTCTGGGGCCAACGTCCTGACTTTC	CASSLSREYSGANVLTF
-	TRBV30	-	TRBJ2-7	TGTGCCGAGGGAACTTACGAGCAGTACTTC	CAEGTYEQYF
TRBD1	TRBV12-3/TRBV12-4	-	TRBJ2-5	TGTGCCAGCAGAGACCCCAGGGGGTCAGAGACCCAGTACTTC	CASRDPRGSETQYF
-	TRBV20-1	-	TRBJ1-5	TGCAGTGCTAGGTTAGGTCTTGGGGGCAATCAGCCCCAGCATTTT	CSARLGLGGNQPQHF
-	TRBV27	-	TRBJ1-4	TGTGCCAGCAGTCCCCTCGGGACAACTAATGAAAAACTGTTTTTT	CASSPLGTTNEKLFF
-	TRBV29-1	-	TRBJ2-3	TGCAGCGGAGCTCCGGGCGCTTGGGCGGATACGCAGTATTTT	CSGAPGAWADTQYF
-	TRBV11-2	few	TRBJ1-2	TGTGCCAGCAGCAGGGGCGGAGGGCTGGACTATGGCTACACCTTC	CASSRGGGLDYGYTF
-	TRBV20-1	-	TRBJ1-4	TGCAGTGCTAGTAGTCCAGGGTCAGGAAAACTGTTTTTT	CSASSPGSGKLFF
-	TRBV20-1	-	TRBJ2-4	TGCAGTGCTAGGGAGGGTGCAGCCAAAAACATTCAGTACTTC	CSAREGAAKNIQYF
-	TRBV13	-	TRBJ1-5	TGTGCCAGCAGCTTACGGTCTCCCAGGCTCACCAATCAGCCCCAGCATTTT	CASSLRSPRLTNQPQHF
-	TRBV18	-	TRBJ2-7	TGTGCCAGCTCCGAAGGTTTACTCTACGAGCAGTACTTC	CASSEGLLYEQYF
-	TRBV29-1	-	TRBJ2-2	TGCAGCGTTGAACCGTGGAAGGGTGGGAACACCGGGGAGCTGTTTTTT	CSVEPWKGGNTGELFF
TRBD1	TRBV20-1	-	TRBJ2-3	TGCAGTGCTAGAGGGACAGGGGGCAACCTTCCGGATAGCACAGATACGCAGTATTTT	CSARGTGGNLPDSTDTQYF
-	TRBV6-6	-	TRBJ1-1	TGTGCCAGCAGTTACACTGGGACATCTAACACTGAAGCTTTCTTT	CASSYTGTSNTEAFF
-	TRBV14	-	TRBJ1-6	TGTGCCAGCAGCCAAGAGACAGATAATTCACCCCTCCACTTT	CASSQETDNSPLHF
TRBD2	TRBV5-4	-	TRBJ2-7	TGTGCCAGCAGCGGACTAGCGGGGGACGAGCAGTACTTC	CASSGLAGDEQYF
-	TRBV5-1	-	TRBJ1-2	TGCGCCAGCAGCTTGGCCGTCGGGGGAGGGGATGGCTACACCTTC	CASSLAVGGGDGYTF
TRBD2	TRBV27	-	TRBJ2-5	TGTGCCAGCAGTCCCCGACTAGCGGGGGGTCAAGAGACCCAGTACTTC	CASSPRLAGGQETQYF
TRBD2	TRBV20-1	-	TRBJ2-4	TGCAGTGCTAGAGCAACGGGGGGCATTCAGTACTTC	CSARATGGIQYF
-	TRBV18	-	TRBJ1-5	TGTGCCAGCTCACCTGGAGGTTCTAGTCAGCCCCAGCATTTT	CASSPGGSSQPQHF
-	TRBV14	-	TRBJ1-2	TGTGCCAGCAGTGATAGCGCCGCCGGTGGCTACACCTTC	CASSDSAAGGYTF
-	TRBV27	-	TRBJ2-1	TGTGCCAGCGGACCATACAATGAGCAGTTCTTC	CASGPYNEQFF
TRBD1	TRBV4-3	-	TRBJ2-3	TGCGCCAGCAGCCGTGGACAGGGGGCAGATACGCAGTATTTT	CASSRGQGADTQYF
-	TRBV20-1	once	TRBJ1-2	TGCAGTGCTACCCGGGATACTGTCCCATATGGCTACACCTTC	CSATRDTVPYGYTF
TRBD1	TRBV15	once	TRBJ1-4	TGTGCCACCAGCAGCTGGACAGGGAGTGAAAAACTGTTTTTT	CATSSWTGSEKLFF
-	TRBV20-1	-	TRBJ2-4	TGCAGTGCTAGATCGGGCCCTCTAGCCAAAAACATTCAGTACTTC	CSARSGPLAKNIQYF
TRBD1	TRBV20-1	-	TRBJ1-2	TGCAGTGCTACTACACTGACAGGGGCAAGTGGCTACACCTTC	CSATTLTGASGYTF
-	TRBV20-1	-	TRBJ2-6	TGCAGTGCCCCTAACTCAACTGGGGCCAACGTCCTGACTTTC	CSAPNSTGANVLTF
-	TRBV19	-	TRBJ1-5	TGTGCCAGTAGCCCCTGGGGGGACCGCAATCAGCCCCAGCATTTT	CASSPWGDRNQPQHF
-	TRBV27	-	TRBJ1-2	TGTGCCAGCAGTTTCAGCACTAACTATGGCTACACCTTC	CASSFSTNYGYTF
TRBD1	TRBV28	-	TRBJ2-7	TGTGCCAGCAGTTCCCCAAGGGACAGCCCGGGGCAGCAGTACTTC	CASSSPRDSPGQQYF
-	TRBV28	-	TRBJ1-5	TGTGCCAGCGAAATGGGGCGGGCCGATCAGCCCCAGCATTTT	CASEMGRADQPQHF
TRBD1	TRBV20-1	-	TRBJ1-2	TGCAGTGCTATACGACAGGGGGCGGTCGGCTACACCTTC	CSAIRQGAVGYTF
-	TRBV19	-	TRBJ1-6	TGTGCCAGTAGTAGCTCCGTTTGGTCCGCTGGGAATTCACCCCTCCACTTT	CASSSSVWSAGNSPLHF